This TCR beta chain derives from a study of T cell changes during pregnancy in multiple sclerosis. Method: immunoSEQ multiplex PCR; TCRdb's copy keeps in-frame clones and lacks some. The repertoire consists of 70,000 to 95,000 clones, with about 94% occurring once and the leading ten covering around 1.7%. Per the germline V gene, CDR1 is SGHRS and CDR2 is YFSETQ. CDR3 length equals 14 residues. The V end was cut by 5 bases, the J end by 3 bases, with 15 bases between. The sequencing here drew on peripheral blood, taken after pregnancy. The chain combines TRBV5-1 with TRBJ2-7, with D perhaps matching TRBD1 (5 bases). The origin of this receptor is a female donor in good health, enrolled as a control in a pregnancy study. DNA of the CDR3: TGCGCCAGCAGTACTGGACAAGCGAGCTACGAGCAGTACTTC. Its translation: CASSTGQASYEQYF. Together with reference TRBV5-1 and TRBJ2-7, the CDR3 gives the full variable domain: KAGVTQTPRYLIKTRGQQVTLSCSPISGHRSVSWYQQTPGQGLQFLFEYFSETQRNKGNFPGRFSGRQFSNSRSEMNVSTLELGDSALYLCASSTGQASYEQYFGPGTRLTVT.